This is a list of T cell receptor beta chains from one sample in a study of T cell changes during pregnancy in multiple sclerosis. Measured with immunoSEQ multiplex PCR; TCRdb has only the in-frame clones, and not every one. The data show tens of thousands of clones, with around 90% seen just once and roughly 12% held by the top ten. The sequenced sample was CD8+ T cells from peripheral blood mononuclear cells, obtained after pregnancy. The receptors here all came from a female donor with multiple sclerosis, enrolled in a pregnancy study. Each CDR3 is given with its conserved first and last residue. Fields, in order: clone size, D gene, J gene, V gene, CDR3 protein, CDR3 DNA. A D gene is named only where the DNA matches it firmly. Some rows have no size entry. The others give once, few or many, or a class for an expanded clone.

NA NA TRBJ2-1 TRBV21-1 CASSILSGRVSSYNEQFF TGTGCCAGCAGCATACTTAGCGGGAGGGTTAGCTCCTACAATGAGCAGTTCTTC
NA TRBD1 TRBJ2-7 TRBV6-5 CASSLQGPADEQYF TGTGCCAGCAGTCTACAGGGGCCCGCGGACGAGCAGTACTTC
NA NA TRBJ1-1 TRBV5-1 CASSLVDSMNTEAFF TGCGCCAGCAGCTTGGTCGACAGTATGAACACTGAAGCTTTCTTT
NA TRBD1 TRBJ2-4 TRBV7-9 CASSRPPGQGGFKNIQYF TGTGCCAGCAGCCGCCCCCCGGGACAGGGAGGCTTCAAAAACATTCAGTACTTC
NA TRBD2 TRBJ2-2 TRBV6-5 CASSYQRGSGGELFF TGTGCCAGCAGTTACCAGCGGGGTTCAGGCGGGGAGCTGTTTTTT
NA TRBD1 TRBJ1-1 TRBV27 CASSSRQGMNTEAFF TGTGCCAGCAGTTCAAGACAGGGGATGAACACTGAAGCTTTCTTT
once TRBD1 TRBJ1-2 TRBV2 CASSGYRGDYGYTF TGTGCCAGCAGTGGATACAGGGGAGACTATGGCTACACCTTC
NA NA TRBJ1-2 TRBV10-3 CAISEREVYGYTF TGTGCCATCAGTGAGCGGGAGGTCTATGGCTACACCTTC
NA NA TRBJ2-4 TRBV7-9 CASSPPGGKENIQYF TGTGCCAGCAGCCCCCCCGGAGGGAAGGAAAACATTCAGTACTTC
NA NA TRBJ1-1 TRBV11-3 CASSLGVATEAFF TGTGCCAGCAGCTTGGGAGTTGCCACTGAAGCTTTCTTT
NA TRBD1 TRBJ2-7 TRBV6-5 CASSLDRGRQYEQYF TGTGCCAGCAGCTTGGACAGGGGGAGACAGTACGAGCAGTACTTC
NA TRBD2 TRBJ2-1 TRBV7-9 CASRDNGGAPYNEQFF TGTGCCAGCAGGGATAACGGGGGGGCCCCCTACAATGAGCAGTTCTTC
NA TRBD1 TRBJ2-7 TRBV5-6 CASSQGTGWYEQYF TGTGCCAGCAGCCAGGGGACAGGGTGGTACGAGCAGTACTTC
NA NA TRBJ2-1 TRBV9 CASSVQGRTNNEQFF TGTGCCAGCAGCGTACAGGGTAGGACGAACAATGAGCAGTTCTTC
NA NA TRBJ1-2 TRBV7-9 CASSFPGDGYTF TGTGCCAGCAGCTTCCCAGGGGACGGCTACACCTTC
NA NA TRBJ1-1 TRBV7-9 CASSSTGNTEAFF TGTGCCAGCAGCTCGACAGGGAACACTGAAGCTTTCTTT
NA TRBD1 TRBJ1-1 TRBV6-5 CASSYGTANTEAFF TGTGCCAGCAGTTACGGGACAGCCAACACTGAAGCTTTCTTT
NA NA TRBJ1-5 TRBV6-1 CASSEVPFGNQPQHF TGTGCCAGCAGTGAAGTCCCCTTTGGCAATCAGCCCCAGCATTTT
once NA TRBJ2-7 TRBV27 CASWGSQAYEQYF TGTGCCAGCTGGGGCAGCCAGGCCTACGAGCAGTACTTC
NA NA TRBJ2-1 TRBV21-1 CARQGINSYNEQFF TGTGCTCGACAGGGGATTAATTCCTACAATGAGCAGTTCTTC
NA NA TRBJ2-3 TRBV4-1 CASSQGLTNTDTQYF TGCGCCAGCAGCCAGGGACTCACAAACACAGATACGCAGTATTTT
NA TRBD1 TRBJ1-1 TRBV2 CASSEDQGGYMTEAFF TGTGCCAGCAGTGAAGATCAAGGGGGCTATATGACTGAAGCTTTCTTT
NA TRBD1 TRBJ2-7 TRBV5-1 CASSYTRQGGYEQYF TGCGCCAGCAGCTACACTCGACAGGGGGGCTACGAGCAGTACTTC
once NA TRBJ1-4 TRBV4-1 CASSQVGRRQVINEKLFF TGCGCCAGCAGCCAAGTTGGTCGCCGTCAGGTCATCAATGAAAAACTGTTTTTT
NA NA TRBJ2-1 TRBV9 CASSVGTHNEQFF TGTGCCAGCAGCGTAGGGACTCACAATGAGCAGTTCTTC
NA TRBD1 TRBJ2-1 TRBV15 CATSRLHPGQGAYNEQFF TGTGCCACCAGCAGACTACACCCGGGACAGGGGGCCTACAATGAGCAGTTCTTC
NA TRBD1 TRBJ2-1 TRBV7-6 CASSFGQGRNNEQFF TGTGCCAGCAGCTTCGGACAGGGGAGGAATAATGAGCAGTTCTTC
once TRBD1 TRBJ2-2 TRBV7-6 CASSFVHRGPSKRQEGGELFF TGTGCCAGCAGCTTCGTTCACAGGGGGCCATCTAAGCGCCAGGAGGGCGGGGAGCTGTTTTTT
NA TRBD1 TRBJ1-1 TRBV2 CASSPGTVTVKAFF TGTGCCAGCAGTCCCGGGACAGTTACGGTAAAGGCTTTCTTT
NA TRBD2 TRBJ2-1 TRBV10-3 CAISEPGGLAGRSYNEQFF TGTGCCATCAGTGAGCCGGGAGGGTTAGCGGGACGCTCCTACAATGAGCAGTTCTTC
NA NA TRBJ2-5 TRBV4-1 CASSQLTRKETQYF TGCGCCAGCAGCCAACTGACTAGGAAAGAGACCCAGTACTTC
NA NA TRBJ1-1 TRBV5-1 CASSLGTNTEAFF TGCGCCAGCAGCTTAGGGACAAACACTGAAGCTTTCTTT
NA NA TRBJ1-1 TRBV10-1 CASSEFRQNTEAFF TGCGCCAGCAGCGAATTTAGACAGAACACTGAAGCTTTCTTT
NA NA TRBJ1-1 TRBV7-9 CASSLTPEAFF TGTGCCAGCAGCTTAACTCCAGAAGCTTTCTTT
NA NA TRBJ1-1 TRBV7-9 CASSSTVRTQGRETEAFF TGTGCCAGCAGTTCTACCGTTCGAACACAGGGAAGGGAAACTGAAGCTTTCTTT
NA NA TRBJ1-2 TRBV6-6 CASSYPNYGYTF TGTGCCAGCAGTTACCCGAACTATGGCTACACCTTC
NA NA TRBJ1-2 TRBV27 CASSPAGNTNYGYTF TGTGCCAGCAGTCCCGCCGGGAATACGAACTATGGCTACACCTTC
NA TRBD1 TRBJ2-7 TRBV19 CASTPGTGLYEQYF TGTGCCAGTACCCCAGGGACAGGGCTCTACGAGCAGTACTTC
once TRBD2 TRBJ2-7 TRBV7-9 CASSFGLAEYEQYF TGTGCCAGCAGCTTTGGACTAGCGGAATACGAGCAGTACTTC
NA TRBD1 TRBJ2-7 TRBV27 CASSKDRASYEQYF TGTGCCAGCAGTAAGGACAGGGCCTCCTACGAGCAGTACTTC
medium-sized TRBD1 TRBJ1-5 TRBV6-1 CASSGDREAQPQHF TGTGCCAGCAGTGGGGACAGGGAGGCTCAGCCCCAGCATTTT
NA TRBD1 TRBJ2-1 TRBV28 CASSFWTGANEQFF TGTGCCAGCAGTTTTTGGACAGGGGCAAATGAGCAGTTCTTC
NA NA TRBJ1-2 TRBV30 CAWSETGPLVYGYTF TGTGCCTGGAGTGAGACAGGACCCCTTGTCTATGGCTACACCTTC
NA NA TRBJ2-7 TRBV19 CASSQTGYEQYF TGTGCCAGTAGCCAGACAGGCTACGAGCAGTACTTC
NA TRBD1 TRBJ2-7 TRBV2 CASSPGTGGSYEQYF TGTGCCAGCAGTCCTGGGACAGGGGGGAGCTACGAGCAGTACTTC
NA NA TRBJ1-1 TRBV4-1 CASSQGYMLTEAFF TGCGCCAGCAGCCAAGGGTACATGCTCACTGAAGCTTTCTTT
NA NA TRBJ2-7 TRBV9 CASSPEGGSSYEQYF TGTGCCAGCAGCCCAGAGGGGGGGAGCTCCTACGAGCAGTACTTC
NA NA TRBJ1-1 TRBV15 CATSRVVGQEAFF TGTGCCACCAGCAGAGTTGTGGGGCAGGAAGCTTTCTTT
NA NA TRBJ2-3 TRBV9 CASSVAGASTDTQYF TGTGCCAGCAGCGTCGCAGGGGCGAGCACAGATACGCAGTATTTT
NA TRBD2 TRBJ2-1 TRBV2 CATLREGTFF TGTGCCACCCTCCGGGAGGGGACGTTCTTC
NA NA TRBJ2-6 TRBV9 CASSVARTNRVAGANVLTF TGTGCCAGCAGCGTAGCCCGGACCAACAGGGTAGCTGGGGCCAACGTCCTGACTTTC
NA TRBD2 TRBJ2-1 TRBV28 CASSLTGTTYYNEQFF TGTGCCAGCAGTTTAACCGGGACTACCTACTACAATGAGCAGTTCTTC